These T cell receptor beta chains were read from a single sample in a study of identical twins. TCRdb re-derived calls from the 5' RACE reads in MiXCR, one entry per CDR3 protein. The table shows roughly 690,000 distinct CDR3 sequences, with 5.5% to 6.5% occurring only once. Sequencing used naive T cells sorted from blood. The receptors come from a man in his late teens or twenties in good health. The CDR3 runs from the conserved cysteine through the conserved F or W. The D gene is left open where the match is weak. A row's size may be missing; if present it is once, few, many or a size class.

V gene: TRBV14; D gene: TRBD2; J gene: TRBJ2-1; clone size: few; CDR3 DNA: TGTGCCAGCAGCCCGGGACTATCTTATGAGCAGTTCTTC; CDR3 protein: CASSPGLSYEQFF
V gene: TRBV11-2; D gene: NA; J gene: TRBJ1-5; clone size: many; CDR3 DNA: TGTGCCAGCAGCTTATTAGAGGGAAGCAATCAGCCCCAGCATTTT; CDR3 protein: CASSLLEGSNQPQHF
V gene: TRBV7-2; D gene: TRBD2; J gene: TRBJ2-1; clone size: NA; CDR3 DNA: TGTGCCAGCAGCACCCCGGGACTACCAAGAGGGAATGAGCAGTTCTTC; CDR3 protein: CASSTPGLPRGNEQFF
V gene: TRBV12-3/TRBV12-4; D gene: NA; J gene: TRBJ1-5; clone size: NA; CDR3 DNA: TGTGCCACTGGATTGGGGGCCGGCGGGATTTTGAATCAGCCCCAGCATTTT; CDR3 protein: CATGLGAGGILNQPQHF
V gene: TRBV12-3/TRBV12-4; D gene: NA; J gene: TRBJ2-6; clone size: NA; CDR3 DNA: TGTGCCAGCAGTTTATCAGGGCATGGGGCCAACGTCCTGACTTTC; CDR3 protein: CASSLSGHGANVLTF
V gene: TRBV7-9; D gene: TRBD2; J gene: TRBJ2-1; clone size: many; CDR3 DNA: TGTGCCAGCAGCTTCGCTACTAGCGGGAGATTCAATGAGCAGTTCTTC; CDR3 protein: CASSFATSGRFNEQFF
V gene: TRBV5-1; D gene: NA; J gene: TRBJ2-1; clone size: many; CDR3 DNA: TGCGCCAGCAGCTTGTCTGGCAGCGCGGGGGAGCAGTTCTTC; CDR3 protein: CASSLSGSAGEQFF
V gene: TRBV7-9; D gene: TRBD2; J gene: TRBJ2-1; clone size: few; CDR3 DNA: TGTGCCAGCAGCCGCCCCCCGCTCGGCGGGAGCTACAATGAGCAGTTCTTC; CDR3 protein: CASSRPPLGGSYNEQFF
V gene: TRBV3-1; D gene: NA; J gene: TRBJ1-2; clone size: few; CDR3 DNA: TGTGCCAGCGTCGGAACCGGGACTCACTATGGCTACACCTTC; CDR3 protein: CASVGTGTHYGYTF
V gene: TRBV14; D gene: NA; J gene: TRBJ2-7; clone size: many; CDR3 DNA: TGTGCCAGCGGTTGGAGCTCCTACGAGCAGTACTTC; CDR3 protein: CASGWSSYEQYF
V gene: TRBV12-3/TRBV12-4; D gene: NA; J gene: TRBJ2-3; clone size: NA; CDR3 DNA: TGTGCCAGCAGTTTGGCAGGGTCTATTCATACGCAGTATTTT; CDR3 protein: CASSLAGSIHTQYF
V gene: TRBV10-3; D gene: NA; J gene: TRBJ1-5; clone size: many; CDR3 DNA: TGTGCCACCTCTTCGCGGGAGAGGCAGCCCCAGCATTTT; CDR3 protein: CATSSRERQPQHF
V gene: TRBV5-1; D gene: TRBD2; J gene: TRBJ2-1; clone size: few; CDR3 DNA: TGCGCCAGCAGCCGCGGGAGTGGGTCCTACAATGAGCAGTTCTTC; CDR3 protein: CASSRGSGSYNEQFF
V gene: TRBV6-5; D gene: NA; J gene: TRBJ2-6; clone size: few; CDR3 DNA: TGTGCCAGCAGTTACGGGCAGGCCTCCTCTGGGGCCAACGTCCTGACTTTC; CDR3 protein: CASSYGQASSGANVLTF
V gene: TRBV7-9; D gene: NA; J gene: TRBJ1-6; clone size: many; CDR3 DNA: TGTGCCAGCAGCTTAGTCCTGCAGGGAGACTCACCCCTCCACTTT; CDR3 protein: CASSLVLQGDSPLHF
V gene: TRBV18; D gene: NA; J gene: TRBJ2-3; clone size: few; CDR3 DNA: TGTGCCAGCTCGATGGGGCGAGATACGCAGTATTTT; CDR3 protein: CASSMGRDTQYF
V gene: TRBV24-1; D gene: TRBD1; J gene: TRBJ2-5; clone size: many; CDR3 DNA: TGTGCCACCAGTGACCCCGGGACAGGGGGCGAAGAGACCCAGTACTTC; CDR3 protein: CATSDPGTGGEETQYF
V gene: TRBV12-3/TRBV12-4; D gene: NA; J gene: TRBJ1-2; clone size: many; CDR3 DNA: TGTGCCAGCAGGCAAGGAAACTATGGCTACACCTTC; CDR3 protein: CASRQGNYGYTF